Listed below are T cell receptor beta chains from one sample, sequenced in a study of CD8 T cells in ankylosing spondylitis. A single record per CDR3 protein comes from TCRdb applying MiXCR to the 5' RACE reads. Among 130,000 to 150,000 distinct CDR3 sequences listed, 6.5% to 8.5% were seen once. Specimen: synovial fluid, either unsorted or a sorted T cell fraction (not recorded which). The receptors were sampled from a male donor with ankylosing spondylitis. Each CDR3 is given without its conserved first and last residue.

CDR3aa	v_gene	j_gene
SASIGMVSQPQH	TRBV20-1	TRBJ1-5
SVDHRDGLGYT	TRBV29-1	TRBJ1-2
ASSGRAHRTDTQY	TRBV6-1	TRBJ2-3
ASSSGQGLGAF	TRBV11-2	TRBJ1-1
ASRPGATNEKLF	TRBV5-8	TRBJ1-4
ASRRTANEKLF	TRBV28	TRBJ1-4
ASSPLGRLSGYT	TRBV5-1	TRBJ1-2
ASSLLAGANTGELF	TRBV5-1	TRBJ2-2
ASSLWGAYEQY	TRBV12-3/TRBV12-4	TRBJ2-7
ASTGTVGIRELF	TRBV6-2/TRBV6-3	TRBJ2-2
ASSRQGAKYNEQF	TRBV28	TRBJ2-1
ASSLARGASNTEAF	TRBV5-1	TRBJ1-1
ASSLTEIYGYT	TRBV28	TRBJ1-2
ASSIQDGPYEQY	TRBV12-3/TRBV12-4	TRBJ2-7
ASRGDRNSPLH	TRBV5-1	TRBJ1-6
ASSYGQGWTGANVLT	TRBV6-5	TRBJ2-6
ASSYSRLDRYNQPQH	TRBV6-5	TRBJ1-5
ASSSEQLAGADTDTQY	TRBV18	TRBJ2-3
SARVADSVNQPQH	TRBV20-1	TRBJ1-5
ASRQDSDEQF	TRBV19	TRBJ2-1
ASSQRGYEQETQY	TRBV4-1	TRBJ2-5
ASSLTGIGSTEAF	TRBV5-1	TRBJ1-1